This note documents a single TCR beta chain sequence. No antigen is known for it. Naive-designated CD8 cells lacked CD45RO, were positively enriched for CCR7, and omitted terminally differentiated effector memory CD45RA+ cells. Donation came from healthy HIV-negative adults that had no recent acute infections or vaccinations. This specimen belongs to a study of shared clonotypes between healthy human individuals. Germline V lookup: CDR1 MDHEN, CDR2 SYDVKM. There are 14 residues in the CDR3. V lost 3 bases and J lost 3, with 12 bases in between. Study-wide results and limits: A limitation of the genetic and exposure-history diversity represented arose from few donors.

Sequenced by immunoSEQ multiplex PCR; TCRdb stores in-frame clones only, minus some. Here the sample spans some 2,000,000 clones, about 95% being singletons. The sequencing input was naive CD8+ T cells sorted from blood. The sequence was obtained from a man between 18 and 29 years old in good health. The J gene is TRBJ2-7, the V gene TRBV28; D is perhaps TRBD2 (5 bases). This CDR3 is CASSFQAGYYEQYF. CDR3 nucleotide sequence: TGTGCCAGCAGTTTTCAGGCGGGTTACTACGAGCAGTACTTC.